The rows below give T cell receptor beta chains drawn from one sample of a study of cytomegalovirus exposure and HLA in healthy donors. TCRdb keeps only in-frame clones here, not all; method: immunoSEQ multiplex PCR. The table records roughly 170,000 clones, around 80% of them present only once. Material for sequencing was PBMCs. These receptors all come from a woman in her twenties or thirties in good health and CMV-seropositive. The CDR3 runs from the conserved cysteine through the conserved F or W. A D gene is named only where the DNA matches it firmly. Expanded clones are given a class, and other clones once, few, many or no size at all.

clone size: -; J gene: TRBJ1-2; V gene: TRBV7-3; CDR3 length: 13; D gene: -; CDR3 DNA: TGTGCCAGCAGCTTATCACAGGGTTATGGCTACACCTTC; CDR3 protein: CASSLSQGYGYTF
clone size: -; J gene: TRBJ2-1; V gene: TRBV10-3; CDR3 length: 14; D gene: TRBD2; CDR3 DNA: TGTGCCATCGCTCGCGGGAGCTCCTACAATGAGCAGTTCTTC; CDR3 protein: CAIARGSSYNEQFF
clone size: few; J gene: TRBJ1-1; V gene: TRBV2; CDR3 length: 16; D gene: TRBD1; CDR3 DNA: TGTGCCAGCAGGAGACAGGGGTCTGCCCTTGGCGCTGAAGCTTTCTTT; CDR3 protein: CASRRQGSALGAEAFF
clone size: few; J gene: TRBJ2-7; V gene: TRBV7-2; CDR3 length: 15; D gene: TRBD2; CDR3 DNA: TGTGCCAGCAGCTTAGAGGCGGGAGTAGGTTACGAGCAGTACTTC; CDR3 protein: CASSLEAGVGYEQYF
clone size: -; J gene: TRBJ1-2; V gene: TRBV27; CDR3 length: 16; D gene: TRBD1; CDR3 DNA: TGTGCCAGCAGTACCAAGCGGGACAGGGCGGGCTATGGCTACACCTTC; CDR3 protein: CASSTKRDRAGYGYTF
clone size: -; J gene: TRBJ2-1; V gene: TRBV9; CDR3 length: 15; D gene: -; CDR3 DNA: TGTGCCAGCAGCGTAGCACTAGCATTTTACAATGAGCAGTTCTTC; CDR3 protein: CASSVALAFYNEQFF
clone size: -; J gene: TRBJ2-1; V gene: TRBV28; CDR3 length: 14; D gene: TRBD1; CDR3 DNA: TGTGCCAGCAGGGGACAGCAGCACTACAATGAGCAGTTCTTC; CDR3 protein: CASRGQQHYNEQFF
clone size: -; J gene: TRBJ2-7; V gene: TRBV27; CDR3 length: 14; D gene: -; CDR3 DNA: TGTGCCAGCAGTTTAAGGACTGGCTCCTACGAGCAGTACTTC; CDR3 protein: CASSLRTGSYEQYF
clone size: -; J gene: TRBJ1-2; V gene: TRBV5-5; CDR3 length: 11; D gene: -; CDR3 DNA: TGTGCCAGCAAGTTTCAGACTCTCTACACCTTC; CDR3 protein: CASKFQTLYTF
clone size: few; J gene: TRBJ1-2; V gene: TRBV6-5; CDR3 length: 15; D gene: TRBD1; CDR3 DNA: TGTGCCAGCAGTTACTCGGACGACAGGGGGCTAGGCTACACCTTC; CDR3 protein: CASSYSDDRGLGYTF
clone size: once; J gene: TRBJ1-1; V gene: TRBV6-6; CDR3 length: 12; D gene: -; CDR3 DNA: TGTGCCAGCAGTTACTCTGACAGGTCGGCTTTCTTT; CDR3 protein: CASSYSDRSAFF
clone size: -; J gene: TRBJ1-5; V gene: TRBV15; CDR3 length: 15; D gene: TRBD1; CDR3 DNA: TGTGCCACCAGAAAGGGGACAGGGGAAGCTCAGCCCCAGCATTTT; CDR3 protein: CATRKGTGEAQPQHF
clone size: -; J gene: TRBJ2-7; V gene: TRBV14; CDR3 length: 14; D gene: -; CDR3 DNA: TGTGCCAGCAGCCCACACCAACAGGGTAGCGAGCAGTACTTC; CDR3 protein: CASSPHQQGSEQYF
clone size: -; J gene: TRBJ2-3; V gene: TRBV11-2; CDR3 length: 14; D gene: -; CDR3 DNA: TGTGCCAGCAGCCCCCGCGGGCTCTCAGATACGCAGTATTTT; CDR3 protein: CASSPRGLSDTQYF
clone size: -; J gene: TRBJ1-2; V gene: TRBV6-4; CDR3 length: 14; D gene: TRBD1; CDR3 DNA: TGTGCCAGCAGTGCTGACAGGGGCGATTATGGCTACACCTTC; CDR3 protein: CASSADRGDYGYTF
clone size: -; J gene: TRBJ1-2; V gene: TRBV6-5; CDR3 length: 14; D gene: TRBD1; CDR3 DNA: TGTGCCAGCAGTAGACAGGGGGCGGACTATGGCTACACCTTC; CDR3 protein: CASSRQGADYGYTF
clone size: -; J gene: TRBJ1-5; V gene: TRBV30; CDR3 length: 13; D gene: -; CDR3 DNA: TGTGCCTGGAGTAGGGGTGGTAAACAGCCCCAGCATTTT; CDR3 protein: CAWSRGGKQPQHF
clone size: -; J gene: TRBJ1-1; V gene: TRBV6-6; CDR3 length: 15; D gene: -; CDR3 DNA: TGTGCCAGCAGTTACTCGGGGGCCTTGACCACTGAAGCTTTCTTT; CDR3 protein: CASSYSGALTTEAFF
clone size: -; J gene: TRBJ2-2; V gene: TRBV6-1; CDR3 length: 15; D gene: -; CDR3 DNA: TGTGCCAGCAGTGAACAGGGGATGAACACCGGGGAGCTGTTTTTT; CDR3 protein: CASSEQGMNTGELFF
clone size: once; J gene: TRBJ2-5; V gene: TRBV6-1; CDR3 length: 14; D gene: TRBD1; CDR3 DNA: TGTGCCAGCAGTGATCCAGGGGGCCAAGAGACCCAGTACTTC; CDR3 protein: CASSDPGGQETQYF
clone size: few; J gene: TRBJ1-1; V gene: TRBV10-3; CDR3 length: 16; D gene: -; CDR3 DNA: TGTGCCATCAGCCTCCCTACCACTTCGGGGTTCACTGAAGCTTTCTTT; CDR3 protein: CAISLPTTSGFTEAFF
clone size: -; J gene: TRBJ2-1; V gene: TRBV4-1; CDR3 length: 15; D gene: -; CDR3 DNA: TGCGCCAGCACCGAGCTGGAGGGATCTAACAATGAGCAGTTCTTC; CDR3 protein: CASTELEGSNNEQFF
clone size: -; J gene: TRBJ2-2; V gene: TRBV5-1; CDR3 length: 14; D gene: -; CDR3 DNA: TGCGCCAGCAGCTGGCCGCTGGACACCGGGGAGCTGTTTTTT; CDR3 protein: CASSWPLDTGELFF
clone size: -; J gene: TRBJ1-5; V gene: TRBV11-2; CDR3 length: 14; D gene: -; CDR3 DNA: TGTGCCAGCAGCTTTACAGGTTTGAGTCAGCCCCAGCATTTT; CDR3 protein: CASSFTGLSQPQHF
clone size: -; J gene: TRBJ1-3; V gene: TRBV28; CDR3 length: 13; D gene: TRBD1; CDR3 DNA: TGTGCCAGCACCCGGACAGGGGGAAACACCATATATTTT; CDR3 protein: CASTRTGGNTIYF
clone size: -; J gene: TRBJ2-1; V gene: TRBV18; CDR3 length: 16; D gene: TRBD1; CDR3 DNA: TGTGCCAGCTCACCACTCGGGACAGGGTCCTACAATGAGCAGTTCTTC; CDR3 protein: CASSPLGTGSYNEQFF
clone size: once; J gene: TRBJ2-3; V gene: TRBV9; CDR3 length: 16; D gene: -; CDR3 DNA: TGTGCCAGCAGCGTAGGGGCTAACCCTAGCACAGATACGCAGTATTTT; CDR3 protein: CASSVGANPSTDTQYF
clone size: -; J gene: TRBJ2-1; V gene: TRBV5-1; CDR3 length: 15; D gene: TRBD2; CDR3 DNA: TGCGCCAGCAGCTTCGACGGGAGGGTCGACAATGAGCAGTTCTTC; CDR3 protein: CASSFDGRVDNEQFF
clone size: -; J gene: TRBJ2-7; V gene: TRBV6-5; CDR3 length: 15; D gene: TRBD1; CDR3 DNA: TGTGCCAGCAGTTATTCGACGACAGGGTTTTACGAGCAGTACTTC; CDR3 protein: CASSYSTTGFYEQYF
clone size: few; J gene: TRBJ2-7; V gene: TRBV18; CDR3 length: 15; D gene: TRBD2; CDR3 DNA: TGTGCCAGCTCAAGTTTAGCGGGAAGGGGGTACGAGCAGTACTTC; CDR3 protein: CASSSLAGRGYEQYF
clone size: -; J gene: TRBJ2-5; V gene: TRBV5-1; CDR3 length: 14; D gene: TRBD1; CDR3 DNA: TGCGCCAGCAGCATCCAGGGGGCCGGGGAGACCCAGTACTTC; CDR3 protein: CASSIQGAGETQYF
clone size: few; J gene: TRBJ1-2; V gene: TRBV6-6; CDR3 length: 13; D gene: TRBD1; CDR3 DNA: TGTGCCAGCAGCTCCGGGACAGGGCGGGTCTACACCTTC; CDR3 protein: CASSSGTGRVYTF
clone size: -; J gene: TRBJ1-2; V gene: TRBV11-3; CDR3 length: 12; D gene: -; CDR3 DNA: TGTGCCAGCAGCTTAGGAGTATATGGCTACACCTTC; CDR3 protein: CASSLGVYGYTF
clone size: -; J gene: TRBJ2-7; V gene: TRBV11-1; CDR3 length: 12; D gene: -; CDR3 DNA: TGTGCCAGCAGCTTAATAGACTACGAGCAGTACTTC; CDR3 protein: CASSLIDYEQYF
clone size: few; J gene: TRBJ2-1; V gene: TRBV2; CDR3 length: 18; D gene: -; CDR3 DNA: TGTGCCAGCAGTAAACGAACTCCGACTATGCCCGACTACAATGAGCAGTTCTTC; CDR3 protein: CASSKRTPTMPDYNEQFF
clone size: -; J gene: TRBJ2-1; V gene: TRBV4-1; CDR3 length: 13; D gene: -; CDR3 DNA: TGCGCCAGCAGCCAATCCGGAGTCGCTGAGCAGTTCTTC; CDR3 protein: CASSQSGVAEQFF
clone size: -; J gene: TRBJ2-7; V gene: TRBV28; CDR3 length: 14; D gene: TRBD1; CDR3 DNA: TGTGCCAGCAAATCCGGGACAGCGACCTACGAGCAGTACTTC; CDR3 protein: CASKSGTATYEQYF